This passage covers 30 T cell receptor beta chains from one sample sequenced in a study of cytomegalovirus exposure and HLA in healthy donors. Primers for the PCR totalled 60 Vbeta and 13 Jbeta. The method was immunoSEQ multiplex PCR; TCRdb's version includes in-frame clones alone and lacks a portion of them. The sample records 150,000 to 160,000 clones, around 70% being singletons. The sequencing input was PBMCs. The receptors were gathered from a man aged 25-40 years in good health and CMV-seronegative.

This chain connects TRBV10-2 to TRBJ2-2; 10 positions match TRBD2. This CDR3 has 14 residues. The V gene end was trimmed by 6 bases and the J gene end by 6 bases; junction bases not matched to a gene: 4. Germline V gives CDR1 WSHSY, CDR2 SAAADI. The CDR3 DNA reads TGCGCCAGCAGGCTAGCGGGGGCCCCCGGGGAGCTGTTTTTT. It specifies CASRLAGAPGELFF.

This clone was observed a few times. V usage is TRBV6-5 and J usage is TRBJ1-6, with D perhaps matching TRBD1 (6 bases). CDR1 is MNHEY, CDR2 SVGAGI, per germline. With 5 bases removed from V and 9 bases from J, the gap between germline ends came to 17 bases. This CDR3 comprises 15 residues. The CDR3 DNA is TGTGCCAGCAGTGCGGGGGAACAGGGTGGTTCACCCCTCCACTTT. Translated, it gives CASSAGEQGGSPLHF.

The chain carries TRBV29-1 and TRBJ2-7; D gene unclear. This CDR3 comprises 13 residues. The germline V and J ends were trimmed by 0 bases and 2 bases, with 8 bases remaining between them. Germline CDR1 is SQVTM and CDR2 is ANQGSEA. Here the CDR3 reads CSVEDGSAYEQYF. CDR3 bases: TGCAGCGTTGAAGATGGCAGCGCCTACGAGCAGTACTTC.

This chain links TRBV27 with TRBJ2-1; no clear D. The germline V and J ends were trimmed by 3 bases and 0 bases, with 12 bases remaining between them. The germline V gene encodes CDR1 MNHEY and CDR2 SMNVEV (reference sequence). This CDR3 region has 16 residues. In DNA form, the CDR3 reads TGTGCCAGCAGTTTTGTCGGTTGGAGCTCCTACAATGAGCAGTTCTTC. This sequence encodes CASSFVGWSSYNEQFF.

The chain links TRBV5-1 to TRBJ2-2; 7 bases are a match to TRBD1. Germline values: CDR1 SGHRS, CDR2 YFSETQ. V lost 6 bases, J lost 0 bases, and 5 bases stayed unmatched. CDR3 length equals 15 residues. The chain's CDR3 is CASTLQGANTGELFF. The CDR3 nucleotides are TGCGCCAGCACCCTTCAGGGGGCGAACACCGGGGAGCTGTTTTTT.

V is TRBV4-1 and J is TRBJ2-7, with TRBD2 identical over 14 bases. Germline lookup yields CDR1 MGHRA and CDR2 YSYEKL. This CDR3 region has 16 residues. The ends lost 3 bases at V and 2 bases at J; junction bases unmatched: 3. As DNA, the CDR3 is TGCGCCAGCAGCCATCTGACTAGCGGGGGGGCCTACGAGCAGTACTTC. It yields the protein CASSHLTSGGAYEQYF.

The sample holds a few counts of this clone. The chain employs TRBV6-1 and TRBJ2-7; tentative D call: TRBD1 (6 bases). Germline-derived CDR1 and CDR2 are MNHNS and SASEGT. The CDR3 runs to 14 residues. V lost 1 base, J lost 3 bases, and 10 bases lay in between. The CDR3 region is CASSEDRVDYEQYF. CDR3 sequence (DNA): TGTGCCAGCAGTGAAGACAGGGTCGACTACGAGCAGTACTTC.

The genes are TRBV28 and TRBJ2-1, with TRBD2 as a possible D gene (7 bases). The V and J ends lost 3 bases and 9 bases respectively, with 15 bases between them. CDR3 length equals 14 residues. Germline CDR1 MDHEN, CDR2 SYDVKM. In DNA, the CDR3 is TGTGCCAGCAGTTTTAGGGGGGGGGCTGGTGAGCAGTTCTTC. Its protein product is CASSFRGGAGEQFF.

The CDR3 nucleotides read TGTGCCAGCAGTTTAAGGGATCTAGCGGGGTTCTACAATGAGCAGTTCTTC. Amino acid sequence: CASSLRDLAGFYNEQFF. This sequence joins TRBV27 and TRBJ2-1; 9 bases line up with TRBD2. This CDR3 contains 17 residues. Trimming cost V 2 bases and J 3 bases; bases outside gene matches: 8. Germline CDR1 and CDR2: MNHEY and SMNVEV (reference sequence).

This chain uses TRBV27 with TRBJ1-1; TRBD1 aligns across 7 bases. The CDR3 has 12 amino acids. Germline CDR1 and CDR2: MNHEY and SMNVEV (reference sequence). V lost 6 bases, J lost 6 bases, and 4 bases stayed unmatched. The CDR3 loop is CASSATGSEAFF. The CDR3 region has the DNA TGTGCCAGCAGCGCGACAGGGTCTGAAGCTTTCTTT.

The CDR3: CASSLFPGHDFSYEQYF. The CDR3 nucleotides read TGTGCCAGCAGCTTATTTCCGGGACACGACTTCTCCTACGAGCAGTACTTC. The chain links TRBV7-2 to TRBJ2-7, with a tentative D call TRBD1 (6 bases). CDR3 length: 17 amino acids. Germline V gives CDR1 SGHTA, CDR2 FQGNSA. The V end was cut by 2 bases, the J end by 0 bases, with 17 bases between.

This chain joins TRBV6-6 and TRBJ2-7; D is undetermined. Per germline, CDR1 MNHNY and CDR2 SVGAGI (reference sequence). The CDR3 extends over 11 amino acids. V lost 8 bases, J lost 2 bases, and 7 bases lay in between. For the CDR3, the DNA is TGTGCCAGCCGGGTCACCTACGAGCAGTACTTC. Translating it yields CASRVTYEQYF.

This clone was observed once. This chain joins TRBV6-5 and TRBJ2-5; no firm D call. The CDR3 totals 15 residues. Germline V gives CDR1 MNHEY, CDR2 SVGAGI. Trimming left V 8 bases short and J 1 base short, with 17 bases between. The CDR3 DNA sequence: TGTGCCAGCTCTGTGTCCCGCGAGTCCCAAGAGACCCAGTACTTC. It specifies CASSVSRESQETQYF.

The V and J genes are TRBV28 and TRBJ1-5; 11 bases agree with TRBD1. V was pared by 6 bases and J by 3 bases, with 4 bases of the junction left unmatched. The V gene's germline CDR1 is MDHEN and CDR2 SYDVKM. The CDR3 loop spans 15 amino acids. CDR3 nucleotides: TGTGCCAGCAGACCGGACAGGGGGCTCAATCAGCCCCAGCATTTT. It specifies CASRPDRGLNQPQHF.

Only a few counts were recorded for this clone. This sequence joins TRBV18 and TRBJ2-1, with 11 bases matching TRBD1. Germline V CDR1 and CDR2: KGHSH, LQKENI. V lost 4 bases, J lost 3 bases, and 5 bases stayed unmatched. The CDR3 consists of 16 residues. The CDR3 sequence: CASSRVGTGGYNEQFF. DNA of the CDR3: TGTGCCAGCTCACGAGTTGGGACAGGGGGCTACAATGAGCAGTTCTTC. The variable domain in full, completed from reference TRBV18 and TRBJ2-1, reads NAGVMQNPRHLVRRRGQEARLRCSPMKGHSHVYWYRQLPEEGLKFMVYLQKENIIDESGMPKERFSAEFPKEGPSILRIQQVVRGDSAAYFCASSRVGTGGYNEQFFGPGTRLTVL.

This clone occurred a few times. The J gene is TRBJ2-5, the V gene TRBV6-1; the D gene is possibly TRBD1 (5 bases). The CDR3 has 14 amino acids. Trimming removed 7 bases at V and 4 bases at J, with 16 bases between. Germline loops: CDR1 MNHNS, CDR2 SASEGT. For the CDR3, the DNA is TGTGCCAGCAATAGACATCAGGGTCCAGAGACCCAGTACTTC. Translation gives CASNRHQGPETQYF.

The rearrangement uses TRBV4-1 and TRBJ1-1, with D possibly matching TRBD1 (6 bases). Germline V gene data show CDR1 as MGHRA and CDR2 as YSYEKL. Trimming shortened V by 0 bases and J by 4 bases, and 9 bases separated the two germline ends. The CDR3 has 14 residues. The CDR3 spells CASSQETGSTEAFF. The CDR3 DNA follows: TGCGCCAGCAGCCAAGAAACAGGGTCCACTGAAGCTTTCTTT.

The V call is TRBV2, the J call TRBJ1-5; TRBD1 matches 7 bases. This CDR3 contains 15 residues. Germline V CDR1 and CDR2: SNHLY, FYNNEI. V lost 5 bases and J lost 4; bases outside the gene matches: 8. CDR3 nucleotides: TGTGCCAGCAGTAGGGACAGACTACAGAATCAGCCCCAGCATTTT. Its translation is CASSRDRLQNQPQHF.

The V call is TRBV2, the J call TRBJ2-5; TRBD1 might be the D (6 bases). The germline V gene has CDR1 SNHLY and CDR2 FYNNEI. V dropped 6 bases and J dropped 5 bases, with 7 bases sitting between them. The CDR3 consists of 11 residues. In DNA form, the CDR3 reads TGTGCCAGCAGGCAGGGGGAGACCCAGTACTTC. Its protein product is CASRQGETQYF.

This clone was recorded once. The chain employs TRBV28 and TRBJ1-5; tentative D call: TRBD1 (5 bases). V gave up 5 bases and J gave up 4 bases, with 15 bases separating them. The CDR3 is 15 residues long. Germline V gene sequence: CDR1 MDHEN, CDR2 SYDVKM. The CDR3 DNA is TGTGCCAGCAGTATAGGGGAGGGGTGGAATCAGCCCCAGCATTTT. It encodes CASSIGEGWNQPQHF.

The V and J genes are TRBV9 and TRBJ2-1; perhaps TRBD2 as D (7 bases). V was shortened by 4 bases and J by 5 bases, with 16 bases between the two germline ends. Germline lookup yields CDR1 SGDLS and CDR2 YYNGEE. The CDR3 is made up of 15 amino acids. DNA of the CDR3: TGTGCCAGCAGCTTCTCAGGGGAGGGTAACAATGAGCAGTTCTTC. It specifies CASSFSGEGNNEQFF.

This clone showed up just a few times. This chain connects TRBV6-6 to TRBJ1-4, with 11 bases fitting TRBD1. CDR1 is MNHNY and CDR2 is SVGAGI in the germline V gene (reference sequence). V shed 6 bases and J 5 bases; nucleotides not matched to a gene: 8. The CDR3 extends over 16 amino acids. The CDR3 region has the DNA TGTGCCAGCAGCTACGGACAGGGGGCTCCCAATGAAAAACTGTTTTTT. Its translation: CASSYGQGAPNEKLFF.

This clone came up a few times. The chain combines TRBV30 with TRBJ2-5; D uncertain. The CDR3 contains 12 residues. Trimming left V 2 bases short and J 2 bases short, with 6 bases between. Germline V gene data show CDR1 as GTSNPN and CDR2 as SVGIG (reference sequence). The CDR3 region is CAWSTRQETQYF. In DNA, the CDR3 is TGTGCCTGGAGTACGAGACAAGAGACCCAGTACTTC. The variable domain in full, completed from reference TRBV30 and TRBJ2-5, reads SQTIHQWPATLVQPVGSPLSLECTVEGTSNPNLYWYRQAAGRGLQLLFYSVGIGQISSEVPQNLSASRPQDRQFILSSKKLLLSDSGFYLCAWSTRQETQYFGPGTRLLVL.

The chain joins TRBV19 to TRBJ1-5; unclear D gene. V was cut by 11 bases and J by 4 bases, with 15 bases left in between. Germline CDR1 and CDR2: LNHDA and SQIVND (reference sequence). This CDR3 is 13 amino acids long. Written as DNA, the CDR3 is TGTGCCTGCAGTGGGAGAGGTAATCAGCCCCAGCATTTT. It encodes CACSGRGNQPQHF.

The chain recombines TRBV27 with TRBJ2-3, with D maybe TRBD2 (5 bases). The V end lost 9 bases, the J end lost 2 bases, and 9 bases lay between the germline ends. The CDR3 loop spans 12 amino acids. CDR1 and CDR2 from the germline V gene are MNHEY and SMNVEV (reference sequence). The CDR3 bases are TGTGCCAGTCGAGGGCTCACAGATACGCAGTATTTT. Amino acid sequence: CASRGLTDTQYF.

This clone turned up a few times. The chain employs TRBV6-5 and TRBJ1-1; D may be TRBD1 (5 bases). CDR1 and CDR2 (germline): MNHEY, SVGAGI. V lost 4 bases to trimming and J lost 0 bases, with 12 bases between them. The CDR3 runs 15 residues. The CDR3 region is CASSLKQELNTEAFF. The DNA for the CDR3 is TGTGCCAGCAGTTTAAAACAGGAGCTGAACACTGAAGCTTTCTTT.

The chain links TRBV7-9 to TRBJ1-2; D is perhaps TRBD1 (5 bases). Germline lookup yields CDR1 SEHNR and CDR2 FQNEAQ (reference sequence). V was shortened by 8 bases and J by 6 bases, with 16 bases between the two germline ends. CDR3 length equals 13 residues. CDR3 sequence (DNA): TGTGCCAGCCGGGTAGGGGATAAGAATGGCTACACCTTC. Encoded protein: CASRVGDKNGYTF. Full variable domain (rest looked up from reference TRBV7-9 and TRBJ1-2): DTGVSQNPRHKITKRGQNVTFRCDPISEHNRLYWYRQTLGQGPEFLTYFQNEAQLEKSRLLSDRFSAERPKGSFSTLEIQRTEQGDSAMYLCASRVGDKNGYTFGSGTRLTVV.

The CDR3 loop is CASSPGMGGGAAWDEQFF. The CDR3 DNA follows: TGTGCCAGCAGCCCCGGGATGGGCGGGGGGGCCGCATGGGATGAGCAGTTCTTC. The V gene is TRBV5-6, the J gene TRBJ2-1, with 9 positions matching TRBD2. The CDR3 loop spans 18 amino acids. Unmatched junction bases numbered 19, after V lost 4 bases and J lost 8 bases. The V gene's germline CDR1 is SGHDT and CDR2 YYEEEE.

This chain links TRBV5-1 with TRBJ2-3; 12 bases fit TRBD2. In germline, CDR1 is SGHRS, CDR2 YFSETQ. V lost 4 bases, J lost 0 bases, and 0 bases stayed unmatched. The length of the CDR3 is 15 residues. The CDR3 bases are TGCGCCAGCAGCGGGACTAGCGGGAGCACAGATACGCAGTATTTT. Its protein product is CASSGTSGSTDTQYF.

The chain couples TRBV7-8 to TRBJ2-7, with TRBD1 matching 8 bases. After removal of 5 bases from V and 3 bases from J, the junction contained 9 bases not matched to a gene. This CDR3 is built from 15 residues. The germline CDR1 and CDR2 sequences are SGHVS and FQNEAQ. The CDR3 DNA reads TGTGCCAGCAGCCGCCTCCCGGGACAGGACTACGAGCAGTACTTC. The encoded protein is CASSRLPGQDYEQYF.